The T cell receptor (beta chain) under discussion was sequenced for a study of blood T cells in healthy people across ages. Study in general: The template switching approach captured approximately one barcoded beta molecule for every two T cells. Study-level points and caveats: Among T cells, TCR beta diversity per million cells dropped roughly linearly as age rose.

With regard to this clonotype: Its antigen is as yet unknown.

They isolated at least 6 million PBMCs from each sample. Total RNA extraction produced at least 6 micrograms (per sample) for the study. Alongside a J-beta primer mix, a sample-barcoded 5' primer served in a second PCR lasting roughly 7 to 12 cycles. TCRdb called the 5' RACE reads again in MiXCR, with one record for every CDR3 protein. The sample has more than 650,000 distinct CDR3 sequences, 40% to 65% seen once. The source material was blood. This clonotype was obtained from a man of 80 years or more in good health.

As DNA, the CDR3 is TGCAGCGTAACTGGGCCTAGCGGGCCTCCATACACAGATACGCAGTATTTT. Its translation: CSVTGPSGPPYTDTQYF. This chain joins TRBV29-1 and TRBJ2-3, with 8 bases that match TRBD2. The CDR3 extends over 17 amino acids. V lost 6 bases and J lost 2; bases outside the gene matches: 16. Germline assignment: CDR1 SQVTM and CDR2 ANQGSEA.